These T cell receptor beta chains were read from a single sample in a study of T cell responses to AZD1222 COVID-19 vaccine. TCRdb's table, derived via immunoSEQ multiplex PCR, lists solely in-frame clones and lacks some. The sample has about 110,000 clones; 89% are singletons. This material consisted of peripheral blood, taken on day 0 of AZD1222 vaccination. These receptors all come from an adult in good health. The CDR3 runs from the conserved cysteine through the conserved F or W. Fields, in order: D gene, J gene, V gene, CDR3 protein. The D gene is left open where the match is weak.

D: TRBD1; J: TRBJ1-5; V: TRBV2; CDR3: CASAGTGGPYSNQPQHF
D: NA; J: TRBJ1-5; V: TRBV30; CDR3: CAWSGRISNQPQHF
D: TRBD2; J: TRBJ2-1; V: TRBV30; CDR3: CAWNGGRDNNEQFF
D: NA; J: TRBJ1-3; V: TRBV9; CDR3: CASSSQWSGAGNTIYF
D: TRBD2; J: TRBJ2-7; V: TRBV6-5; CDR3: CASSPSGRAYYEQYF
D: NA; J: TRBJ2-1; V: TRBV19; CDR3: CASSPDRAGVYNEQFF
D: NA; J: TRBJ2-5; V: TRBV7-3; CDR3: CASSLEVSGTQYF
D: NA; J: TRBJ1-2; V: TRBV2; CDR3: CASTTRTTYGYTF
D: NA; J: TRBJ1-2; V: TRBV5-1; CDR3: CASSLSGVGYGYTF
D: NA; J: TRBJ2-5; V: TRBV29-1; CDR3: CSSGDGETQYF
D: NA; J: TRBJ1-1; V: TRBV10-3; CDR3: CAISESGGGFTEAFF
D: NA; J: TRBJ2-3; V: TRBV24-1; CDR3: CATSEGPAATQYF
D: NA; J: TRBJ1-3; V: TRBV5-6; CDR3: CASSRRNSHSGNTIYF
D: NA; J: TRBJ2-1; V: TRBV5-1; CDR3: CASSLDPPYNEQFF
D: NA; J: TRBJ1-1; V: TRBV11-2; CDR3: CASSLDSNTEAFF
D: TRBD1; J: TRBJ1-1; V: TRBV28; CDR3: CASRLDRGQPEAFF
D: NA; J: TRBJ2-3; V: TRBV3-1/TRBV3-2; CDR3: CASSPPGRDTQYF
D: NA; J: TRBJ1-2; V: TRBV29-1; CDR3: CSVKTPVNGYTF
D: NA; J: TRBJ2-1; V: TRBV9; CDR3: CASSGSGERQFF
D: TRBD1; J: TRBJ2-3; V: TRBV7-2; CDR3: CASSSNRGLVTDTQYF
D: NA; J: TRBJ2-1; V: TRBV4-2; CDR3: CASSQDGAASNNEQFF
D: TRBD2; J: TRBJ2-3; V: TRBV7-3; CDR3: CASSLQAGRGDTQYF
D: NA; J: TRBJ2-7; V: TRBV28; CDR3: CASSPSAYEQYF
D: NA; J: TRBJ1-2; V: TRBV28; CDR3: CASYLRAGQIYTF
D: NA; J: TRBJ1-6; V: TRBV13; CDR3: CASSSVGLAHNSPLHF
D: NA; J: TRBJ2-7; V: TRBV5-1; CDR3: CASSPSSGGYEQYF
D: NA; J: TRBJ2-5; V: TRBV5-1; CDR3: CASSLGQPQETQYF
D: TRBD1; J: TRBJ2-7; V: TRBV11-2; CDR3: CASSRGQGGDSGEQYF
D: NA; J: TRBJ1-2; V: TRBV30; CDR3: CAWRGGEDYGYTF
D: TRBD2; J: TRBJ2-2; V: TRBV4-2; CDR3: CASSQDGGGSGTGELFF
D: TRBD1; J: TRBJ1-2; V: TRBV2; CDR3: CASSLQGESYGYTF
D: NA; J: TRBJ2-1; V: TRBV29-1; CDR3: CSAQTLVEKGEQFF
D: NA; J: TRBJ1-1; V: TRBV4-1; CDR3: CASSQDGQGVGTEAFF
D: NA; J: TRBJ1-5; V: TRBV14; CDR3: CASSRLTGGSNQPQHF
D: NA; J: TRBJ2-1; V: TRBV18; CDR3: CASSPYGRRSSYNEQFF
D: NA; J: TRBJ1-6; V: TRBV28; CDR3: CASSLSRQYNSPLHF
D: NA; J: TRBJ2-6; V: TRBV7-3; CDR3: CASRGDSGANVLTF
D: TRBD2; J: TRBJ2-3; V: TRBV7-2; CDR3: CASSPKRDPSTDTQYF
D: NA; J: TRBJ1-5; V: TRBV12-3/TRBV12-4; CDR3: CASSLELIQPQHF
D: NA; J: TRBJ1-2; V: TRBV24-1; CDR3: CATSDLDGYTF
D: NA; J: TRBJ2-1; V: TRBV6-5; CDR3: CASSYYRGDSYNEQFF
D: NA; J: TRBJ2-3; V: TRBV5-1; CDR3: CASSFTSTTDTQYF
D: TRBD1; J: TRBJ2-3; V: TRBV28; CDR3: CASDPQGGTDTQYF
D: NA; J: TRBJ1-5; V: TRBV28; CDR3: CASLSRRAQPQHF
D: NA; J: TRBJ2-1; V: TRBV3-1/TRBV3-2; CDR3: CASTPRSGPHYNEQFF
D: NA; J: TRBJ1-1; V: TRBV29-1; CDR3: CSARDTLNTEAFF
D: TRBD2; J: TRBJ2-3; V: TRBV11-2; CDR3: CASSLGLAGGTDTQYF